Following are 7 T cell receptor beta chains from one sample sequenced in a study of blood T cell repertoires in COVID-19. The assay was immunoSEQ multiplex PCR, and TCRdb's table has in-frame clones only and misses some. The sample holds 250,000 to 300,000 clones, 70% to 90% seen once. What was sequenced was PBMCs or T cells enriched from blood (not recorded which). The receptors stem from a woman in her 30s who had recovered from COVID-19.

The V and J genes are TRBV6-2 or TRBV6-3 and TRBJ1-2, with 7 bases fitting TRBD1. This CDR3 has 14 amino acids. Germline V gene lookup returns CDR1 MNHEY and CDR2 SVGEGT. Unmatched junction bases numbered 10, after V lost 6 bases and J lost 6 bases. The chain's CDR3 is CASSPLTGFDGYTF. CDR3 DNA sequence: TGTGCCAGCAGCCCCCTGACAGGGTTCGATGGCTACACCTTC.

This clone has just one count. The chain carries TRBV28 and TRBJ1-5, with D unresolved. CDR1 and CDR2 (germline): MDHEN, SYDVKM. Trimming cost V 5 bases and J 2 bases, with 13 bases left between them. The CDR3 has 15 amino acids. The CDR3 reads CASSRGPPGNQPQHF. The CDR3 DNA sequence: TGTGCCAGCAGTCGAGGCCCCCCAGGCAATCAGCCCCAGCATTTT.

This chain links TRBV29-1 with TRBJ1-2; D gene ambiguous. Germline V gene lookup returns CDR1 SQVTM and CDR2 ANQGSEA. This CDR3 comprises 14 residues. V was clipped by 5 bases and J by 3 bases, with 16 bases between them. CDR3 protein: CSVPASQRDYGYTF. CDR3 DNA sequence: TGCAGCGTTCCCGCGAGTCAGCGAGACTATGGCTACACCTTC.

The DNA for the CDR3 is TGCGCCAGCAGCTACGGGACAGCTGATAATGAAAAACTGTTTTTT. Translated: CASSYGTADNEKLFF. The J gene is TRBJ1-4, the V gene TRBV5-1; TRBD1 matches at 7 bases. In germline, CDR1 is SGHRS, CDR2 YFSETQ. The CDR3 is 15 residues long. J was trimmed by 4 bases and V by 3 bases; bases with no gene match: 6.

CDR3 sequence (DNA): TGTGCCAGCAGCCAAGACAAGCCGACTAAGGGACAGGGATGGTACAATGAGCAGTTCTTC. It encodes CASSQDKPTKGQGWYNEQFF. V gene TRBV3-1 (or the pseudogene TRBV3-2) combines with J gene TRBJ2-1, with 9 bases aligning to TRBD1. Germline V gene lookup returns CDR1 LGHDT and CDR2 YNNKEL (reference sequence). Germline trimming cut 0 bases from V and 4 bases from J; bases unmatched to any gene: 16. The CDR3 consists of 20 residues.

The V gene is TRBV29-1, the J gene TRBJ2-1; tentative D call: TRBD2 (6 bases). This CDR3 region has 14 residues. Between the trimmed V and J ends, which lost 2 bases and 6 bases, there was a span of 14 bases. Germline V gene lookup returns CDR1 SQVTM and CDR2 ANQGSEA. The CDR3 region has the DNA TGCAGCGTTGAAAAGACTAGTCGGGGCAATGAGCAGTTCTTC. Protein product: CSVEKTSRGNEQFF.

Here the CDR3 DNA reads TGTGCCTGGAGTCAGGGGTTCGCTAACTATGGCTACACCTTC. Amino acid sequence: CAWSQGFANYGYTF. The chain combines TRBV30 with TRBJ1-2; a weak D match, TRBD1 (6 bases). Trimming cost V 2 bases and J 0 bases, with 10 bases left between them. This CDR3 has 14 amino acids. Germline CDR1 and CDR2: GTSNPN and SVGIG (reference sequence).